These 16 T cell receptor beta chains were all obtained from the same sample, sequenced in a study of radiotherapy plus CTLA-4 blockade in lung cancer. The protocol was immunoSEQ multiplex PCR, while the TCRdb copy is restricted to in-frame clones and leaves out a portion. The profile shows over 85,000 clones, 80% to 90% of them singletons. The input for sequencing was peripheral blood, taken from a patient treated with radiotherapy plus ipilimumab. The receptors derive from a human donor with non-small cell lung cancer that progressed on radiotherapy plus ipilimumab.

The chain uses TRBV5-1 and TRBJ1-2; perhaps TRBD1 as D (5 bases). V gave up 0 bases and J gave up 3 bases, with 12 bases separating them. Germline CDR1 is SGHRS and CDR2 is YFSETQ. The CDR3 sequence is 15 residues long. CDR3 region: CASSLAGENYYGYTF. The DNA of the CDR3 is TGCGCCAGCAGCTTGGCGGGGGAGAACTACTATGGCTACACCTTC. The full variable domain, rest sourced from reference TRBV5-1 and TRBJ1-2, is KAGVTQTPRYLIKTRGQQVTLSCSPISGHRSVSWYQQTPGQGLQFLFEYFSETQRNKGNFPGRFSGRQFSNSRSEMNVSTLELGDSALYLCASSLAGENYYGYTFGSGTRLTVV.

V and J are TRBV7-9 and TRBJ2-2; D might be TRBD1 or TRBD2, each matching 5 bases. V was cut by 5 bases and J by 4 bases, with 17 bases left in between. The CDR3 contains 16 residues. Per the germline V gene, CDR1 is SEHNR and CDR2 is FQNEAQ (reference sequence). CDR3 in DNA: TGTGCCAGCAGCCCCTCAGGGACCCTCAGCACCGGGGAGCTGTTTTTT. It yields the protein CASSPSGTLSTGELFF.

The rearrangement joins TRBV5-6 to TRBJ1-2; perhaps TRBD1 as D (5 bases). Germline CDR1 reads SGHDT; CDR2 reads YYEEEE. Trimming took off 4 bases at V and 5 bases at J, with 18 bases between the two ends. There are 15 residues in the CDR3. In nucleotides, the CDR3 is TGTGCCAGCAGCCGGGACCGAAGAGGAGAGTATGGCTACACCTTC. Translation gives CASSRDRRGEYGYTF.

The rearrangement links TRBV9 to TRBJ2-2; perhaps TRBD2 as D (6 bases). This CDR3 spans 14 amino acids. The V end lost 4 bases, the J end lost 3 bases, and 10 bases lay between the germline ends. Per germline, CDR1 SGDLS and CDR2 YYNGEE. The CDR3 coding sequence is TGTGCCAGCAGCATGGGACTTGACACCGGGGAGCTGTTTTTT. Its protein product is CASSMGLDTGELFF.

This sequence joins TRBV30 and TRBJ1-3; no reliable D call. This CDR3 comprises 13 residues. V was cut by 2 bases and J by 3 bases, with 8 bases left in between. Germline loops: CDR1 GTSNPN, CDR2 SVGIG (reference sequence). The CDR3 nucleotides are TGTGCCTGGAGTAACAACGGTGGAAACACCATATATTTT. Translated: CAWSNNGGNTIYF.

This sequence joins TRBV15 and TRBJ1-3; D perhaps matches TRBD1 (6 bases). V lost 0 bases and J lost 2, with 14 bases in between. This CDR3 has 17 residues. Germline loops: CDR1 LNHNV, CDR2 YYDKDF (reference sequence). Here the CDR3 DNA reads TGTGCCACCAGCAGAGATCTGGGCGCAGGGGCTGGAAACACCATATATTTT. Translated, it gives CATSRDLGAGAGNTIYF.

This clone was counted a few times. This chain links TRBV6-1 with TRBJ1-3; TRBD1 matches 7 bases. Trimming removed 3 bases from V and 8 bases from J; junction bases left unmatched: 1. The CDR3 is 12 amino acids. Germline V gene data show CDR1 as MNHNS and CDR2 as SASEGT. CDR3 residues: CASSDRGYTIYF. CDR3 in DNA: TGTGCCAGCAGTGACAGGGGGTACACCATATATTTT.

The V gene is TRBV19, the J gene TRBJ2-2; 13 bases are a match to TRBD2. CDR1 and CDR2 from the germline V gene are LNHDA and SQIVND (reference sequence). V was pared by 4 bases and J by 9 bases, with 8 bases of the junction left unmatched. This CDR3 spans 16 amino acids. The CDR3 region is CASSNRTSGSKRELFF. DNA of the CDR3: TGTGCCAGTAGTAACCGGACTAGCGGGAGTAAAAGGGAGCTGTTTTTT.

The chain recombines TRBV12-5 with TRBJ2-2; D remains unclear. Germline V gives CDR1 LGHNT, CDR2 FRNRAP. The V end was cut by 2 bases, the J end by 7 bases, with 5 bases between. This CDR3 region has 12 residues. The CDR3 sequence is CASGLRGGELFF. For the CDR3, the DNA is TGTGCTAGTGGTTTGCGAGGCGGGGAGCTGTTTTTT.

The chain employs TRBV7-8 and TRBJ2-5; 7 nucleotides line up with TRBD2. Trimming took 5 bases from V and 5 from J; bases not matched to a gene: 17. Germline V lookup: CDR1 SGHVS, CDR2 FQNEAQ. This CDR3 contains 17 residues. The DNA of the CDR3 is TGTGCCAGCAGCCCCGGGACTATACTAGCGCGCTTTGAGACCCAGTACTTC. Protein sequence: CASSPGTILARFETQYF. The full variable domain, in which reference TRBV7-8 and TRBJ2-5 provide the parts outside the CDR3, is GAGVSQSPRYKVAKRGQDVALRCDPISGHVSLFWYQQALGQGPEFLTYFQNEAQLDKSGLPSDRFFAERPEGSVSTLKIQRTQQEDSAVYLCASSPGTILARFETQYFGPGTRLLVL.

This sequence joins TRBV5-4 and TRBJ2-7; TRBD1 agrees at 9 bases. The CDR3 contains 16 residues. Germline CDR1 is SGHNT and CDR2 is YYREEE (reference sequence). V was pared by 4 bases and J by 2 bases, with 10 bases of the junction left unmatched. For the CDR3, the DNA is TGTGCCAGCAGCCACCCCGGACAGGGGATTACCTACGAGCAGTACTTC. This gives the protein CASSHPGQGITYEQYF.

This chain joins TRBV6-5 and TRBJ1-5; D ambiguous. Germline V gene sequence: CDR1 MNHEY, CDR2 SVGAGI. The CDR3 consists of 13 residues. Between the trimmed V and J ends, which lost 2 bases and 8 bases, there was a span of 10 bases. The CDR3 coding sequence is TGTGCCAGCAGTTACGATAGCCATGAGCCCCAGCATTTT. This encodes CASSYDSHEPQHF.

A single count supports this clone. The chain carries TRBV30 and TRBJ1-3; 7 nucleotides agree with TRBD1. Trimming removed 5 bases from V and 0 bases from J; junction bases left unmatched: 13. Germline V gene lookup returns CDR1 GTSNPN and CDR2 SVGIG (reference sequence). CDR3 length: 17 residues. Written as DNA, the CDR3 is TGTGCCTGGCGGGACAAACAGGGGCTCGGCTCTGGAAACACCATATATTTT. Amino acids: CAWRDKQGLGSGNTIYF.

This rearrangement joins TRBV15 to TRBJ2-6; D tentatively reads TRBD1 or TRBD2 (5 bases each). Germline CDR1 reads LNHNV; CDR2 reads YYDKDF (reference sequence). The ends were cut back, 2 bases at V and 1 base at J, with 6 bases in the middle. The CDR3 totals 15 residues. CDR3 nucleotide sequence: TGTGCCACCAGCAGATGGGGGTCTGGGGCCAACGTCCTGACTTTC. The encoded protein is CATSRWGSGANVLTF.

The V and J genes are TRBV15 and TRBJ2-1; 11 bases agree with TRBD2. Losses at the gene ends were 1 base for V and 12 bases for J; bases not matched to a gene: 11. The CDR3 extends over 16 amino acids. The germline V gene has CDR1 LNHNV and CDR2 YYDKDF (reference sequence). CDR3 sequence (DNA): TGTGCCACCAGCAGAGGACTAGCGGGGAGTTTGGGATTGCAGTTCTTC. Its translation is CATSRGLAGSLGLQFF. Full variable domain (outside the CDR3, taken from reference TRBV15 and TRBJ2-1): DAMVIQNPRYQVTQFGKPVTLSCSQTLNHNVMYWYQQKSSQAPKLLFHYYDKDFNNEADTPDNFQSRRPNTSFCFLDIRSPGLGDTAMYLCATSRGLAGSLGLQFFGPGTRLTVL.

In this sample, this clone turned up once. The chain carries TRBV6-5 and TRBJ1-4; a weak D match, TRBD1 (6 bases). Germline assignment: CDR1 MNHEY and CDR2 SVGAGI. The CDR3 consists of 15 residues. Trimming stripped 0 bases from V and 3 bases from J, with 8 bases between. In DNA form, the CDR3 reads TGTGCCAGCAGTTACTCGGGGGCCTCTAATGAAAAACTGTTTTTT. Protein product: CASSYSGASNEKLFF.